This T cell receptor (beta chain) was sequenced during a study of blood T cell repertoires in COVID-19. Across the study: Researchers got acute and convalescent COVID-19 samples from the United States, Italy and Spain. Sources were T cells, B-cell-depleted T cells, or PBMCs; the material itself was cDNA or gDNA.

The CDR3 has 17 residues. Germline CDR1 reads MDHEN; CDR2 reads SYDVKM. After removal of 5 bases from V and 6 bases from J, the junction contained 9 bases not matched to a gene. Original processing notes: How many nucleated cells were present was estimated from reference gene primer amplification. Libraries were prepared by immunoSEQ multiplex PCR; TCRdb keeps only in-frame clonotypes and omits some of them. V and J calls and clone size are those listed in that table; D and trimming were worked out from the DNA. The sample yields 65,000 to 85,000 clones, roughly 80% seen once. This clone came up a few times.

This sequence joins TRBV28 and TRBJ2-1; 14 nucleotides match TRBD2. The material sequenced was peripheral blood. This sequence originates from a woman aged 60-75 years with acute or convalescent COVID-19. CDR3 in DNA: TGTGCCAGCAGTCCAACCTCGACTAGCGGGGGGGTCAATGAGCAGTTCTTC. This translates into CASSPTSTSGGVNEQFF.